A single sample is the source of the 8 T cell receptor beta chains below, sequenced in a study of blood T cell repertoires in COVID-19. This table comes from immunoSEQ multiplex PCR, and its TCRdb copy is limited to in-frame clones, with some not included. The data contain just under 350,000 clones, about nine tenths of them seen just once; the ten biggest clones take up 7.3%. Sequenced input: peripheral blood. These receptors were taken from a woman in her 70s with COVID-19, enrolled during active disease.

The chain has TRBV18 and TRBJ1-3; D is unresolved. V was clipped by 5 bases and J by 0 bases, with 5 bases between them. This CDR3 is 13 amino acids long. The germline V gene encodes CDR1 KGHSH and CDR2 LQKENI. The CDR3 nucleotides are TGTGCCAGCTCAATCAGCTCTGGAAACACCATATATTTT. Its protein is CASSISSGNTIYF.

This clone was observed a single time. V is TRBV18 and J is TRBJ1-3; 8 positions match TRBD1. The junction had 5 bases not matched to a gene; V was cut back by 4 bases and J by 3 bases. This CDR3 is 15 amino acids long. Germline-derived CDR1 and CDR2 are KGHSH and LQKENI. The CDR3 DNA follows: TGTGCCAGCTCACGCGGACAGGGTGTTGGAAACACCATATATTTT. This translates into CASSRGQGVGNTIYF.

The gene calls are TRBV18 and TRBJ1-1; D remains ambiguous. Trimming stripped 1 base from V and 0 bases from J, with 9 bases between. Germline V gene lookup returns CDR1 KGHSH and CDR2 LQKENI. The CDR3 covers 15 residues. The CDR3, as DNA: TGTGCCAGCTCACCACTCCGGTCCATGAACACTGAAGCTTTCTTT. Its translation: CASSPLRSMNTEAFF.

The chain recombines TRBV4-2 with TRBJ2-1, with 11 nucleotides matching TRBD2. Germline V gene data show CDR1 as LGHNA and CDR2 as YNFKEQ. The CDR3 is made up of 14 amino acids. Germline trimming cut 8 bases from V and 7 bases from J; bases unmatched to any gene: 7. The CDR3 DNA follows: TGTGCCAGCGGCCCTAGCGGGGGGTTGAATGAGCAGTTCTTC. Translation: CASGPSGGLNEQFF.

The chain recombines TRBV2 with TRBJ1-1, with 7 positions matching TRBD1. Germline lookup yields CDR1 SNHLY and CDR2 FYNNEI. The CDR3 consists of 14 residues. The ends lost 6 bases at V and 4 bases at J; junction bases unmatched: 8. The CDR3 nucleotides read TGTGCCAGCAGACCCGGGACAGCGGGCACTGAAGCTTTCTTT. Protein: CASRPGTAGTEAFF.

CDR3 loop: CASSSRGIQYF. CDR3 DNA sequence: TGTGCCAGCAGCTCACGCGGCATTCAGTACTTC. The chain has TRBV7-2 and TRBJ2-4; D not resolved. This CDR3 region has 11 residues. Germline CDR1 is SGHTA and CDR2 is FQGNSA. Trimming removed 4 bases from V and 9 bases from J, with 7 bases in between.

The chain links TRBV7-2 to TRBJ2-1; the match to TRBD2 covers 11 bases. The V gene end was trimmed by 5 bases and the J gene end by 5 bases; junction bases not matched to a gene: 8. From germline, CDR1 is SGHTA and CDR2 FQGNSA. The CDR3 length is 16 residues. CDR3 in DNA: TGTGCCAGCAGCCCCTCTCTAGCGGGGGGTAACAATGAGCAGTTCTTC. It yields the protein CASSPSLAGGNNEQFF. The full variable domain, with the rest looked up from reference TRBV7-2 and TRBJ2-1, is GAGVSQSPSNKVTEKGKDVELRCDPISGHTALYWYRQSLGQGLEFLIYFQGNSAPDKSGLPSDRFSAERTGGSVSTLTIQRTQQEDSAVYLCASSPSLAGGNNEQFFGPGTRLTVL.

The chain joins TRBV11-2 to TRBJ1-4; D call uncertain. Per the germline V gene, CDR1 is SGHAT and CDR2 is FQNNGV. This CDR3 contains 14 residues. Trimming removed 3 bases at V and 6 bases at J, with 11 bases between. Here the CDR3 reads CASSFEGPYEKLFF. The CDR3 DNA reads TGTGCCAGCAGCTTCGAGGGCCCCTATGAAAAACTGTTTTTT.